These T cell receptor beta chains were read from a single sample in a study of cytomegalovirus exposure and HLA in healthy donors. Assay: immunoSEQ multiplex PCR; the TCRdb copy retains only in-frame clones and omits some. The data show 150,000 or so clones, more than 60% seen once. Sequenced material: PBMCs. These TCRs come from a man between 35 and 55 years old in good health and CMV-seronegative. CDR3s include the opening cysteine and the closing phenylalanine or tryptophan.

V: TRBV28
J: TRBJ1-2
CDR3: CASSLGTGFLYGYTF

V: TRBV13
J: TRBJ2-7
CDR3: CASSLGQTVFSYEQYF

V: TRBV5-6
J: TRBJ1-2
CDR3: CASSFLPGGHYGYTF

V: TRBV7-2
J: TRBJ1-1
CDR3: CASSSTTGGNTEAFF

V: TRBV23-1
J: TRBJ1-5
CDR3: CASSQRRITGGCNQPQHF

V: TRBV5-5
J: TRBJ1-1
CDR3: CASSFGGMRLYTEAFF

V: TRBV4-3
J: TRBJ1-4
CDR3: CASSHLGQGTFEKLFF

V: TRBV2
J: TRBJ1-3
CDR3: CASSPGQGVGGNTIYF

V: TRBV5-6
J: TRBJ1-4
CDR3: CASSLRTGDNEKLFF

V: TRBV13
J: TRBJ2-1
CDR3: CASSLSQLFTSGAYNEQFF

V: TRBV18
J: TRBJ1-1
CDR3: CASSPGRRGGSNTEAFF

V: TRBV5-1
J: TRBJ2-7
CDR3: CASSLDRGIFGYEQYF

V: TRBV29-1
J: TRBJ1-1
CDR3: CSVVPGDGTTEAFF

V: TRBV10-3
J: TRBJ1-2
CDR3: CAISDAAAYGYTF

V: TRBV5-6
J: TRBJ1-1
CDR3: CASSWGTGEAFF

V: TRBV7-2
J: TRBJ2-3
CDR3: CASTQAPISTDTQYF

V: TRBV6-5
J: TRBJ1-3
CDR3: CASSSYRGRGNTIYF

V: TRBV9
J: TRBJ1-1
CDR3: CASGGTDFSEAFF

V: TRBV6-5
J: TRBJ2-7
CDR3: CASSAPQGSLYEQYF

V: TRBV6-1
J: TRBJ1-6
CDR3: CASTWEMTWNSPLHF

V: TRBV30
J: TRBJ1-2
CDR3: CAWEGTVGRYGYTF

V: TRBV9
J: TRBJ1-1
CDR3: CASSPSRGEAFF

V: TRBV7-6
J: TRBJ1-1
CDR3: CASSLRGTEAFF

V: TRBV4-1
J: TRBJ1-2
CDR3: CASRRPGQGNYGYTF

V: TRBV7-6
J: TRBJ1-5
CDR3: CASSPQGFNQPQHF

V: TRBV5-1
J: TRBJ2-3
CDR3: CASSRTSGGTDTQYF

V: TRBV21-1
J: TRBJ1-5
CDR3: CASSPQGGTGDSNQPQHF